Each of the 5 T cell receptor beta chains below was sequenced from the same sample in a study of blood T cells in healthy people across ages. A sample-barcoded 5' primer and a J-beta primer mix were used in a second PCR of roughly 7 to 12 cycles. TCRdb recomputed calls from the 5' RACE reads with MiXCR, one row per CDR3 protein. Among hundreds of thousands of distinct CDR3 sequences listed, around 26% were seen once. The sequencing sample was made of blood. These receptor sequences come from a woman older than 75 in good health.

This clonotype was counted a few times. This chain joins TRBV7-9 and TRBJ1-4; the D is unclear. The CDR3 is 14 amino acids. V lost 5 bases and J lost 5, with 12 bases in between. Germline CDR1 reads SEHNR; CDR2 reads FQNEAQ (reference sequence). CDR3 loop: CASSLQRKNEKLFF. The CDR3 nucleotides are TGTGCCAGCAGCCTTCAAAGGAAGAATGAAAAACTGTTTTTT.

This clonotype appeared many times. The chain is built from TRBV7-9 and TRBJ2-3; perhaps D is TRBD1 or TRBD2 (5 bases each). This CDR3 region has 17 residues. Per the germline V gene, CDR1 is SEHNR and CDR2 is FQNEAQ (reference sequence). The V end lost 1 base, the J end lost 1 base, and 15 bases lay between the germline ends. CDR3 in amino acids: CASSLGLGEFRTDTQYF. CDR3 DNA: TGTGCCAGCAGCTTAGGTTTGGGGGAGTTCCGCACAGATACGCAGTATTTT. Full variable domain (missing parts from reference TRBV7-9 and TRBJ2-3): DTGVSQNPRHKITKRGQNVTFRCDPISEHNRLYWYRQTLGQGPEFLTYFQNEAQLEKSRLLSDRFSAERPKGSFSTLEIQRTEQGDSAMYLCASSLGLGEFRTDTQYFGPGTRLTVL.

This clonotype came up many times. The chain links TRBV7-2 to TRBJ2-7, with TRBD1 matching 7 bases. Germline CDR1 is SGHTA and CDR2 is FQGNSA. After removal of 5 bases from V and 0 bases from J, the junction contained 10 bases not matched to a gene. This CDR3 has 16 residues. CDR3 in amino acids: CASSPPTGRISYEQYF. Written as DNA, the CDR3 is TGTGCCAGCAGCCCCCCGACAGGGCGGATCTCCTACGAGCAGTACTTC.

This chain connects TRBV6-2 or TRBV6-3 to TRBJ1-2; D ambiguous. Germline CDR1 is MNHEY and CDR2 is SVGEGT. The CDR3 has 12 residues. V was clipped by 5 bases and J by 8 bases, with 12 bases between them. The CDR3 loop reads CASSRRGGGYTF. The CDR3 DNA is TGTGCCAGCAGTCGACGGGGTGGCGGCTACACCTTC.

A word on this clonotype: This may stem from a read error, because a much larger clone lies one nucleotide away. The chain links TRBV28 to TRBJ1-2; unclear D gene. Germline V gives CDR1 MDHEN, CDR2 SYDVKM. CDR3 length: 16 residues. The CDR3 spells CASSLFQIQANYGHTF. CDR3 in DNA: TGTGCCAGCAGTTTATTCCAGATACAAGCTAACTATGGCCACACCTTC.